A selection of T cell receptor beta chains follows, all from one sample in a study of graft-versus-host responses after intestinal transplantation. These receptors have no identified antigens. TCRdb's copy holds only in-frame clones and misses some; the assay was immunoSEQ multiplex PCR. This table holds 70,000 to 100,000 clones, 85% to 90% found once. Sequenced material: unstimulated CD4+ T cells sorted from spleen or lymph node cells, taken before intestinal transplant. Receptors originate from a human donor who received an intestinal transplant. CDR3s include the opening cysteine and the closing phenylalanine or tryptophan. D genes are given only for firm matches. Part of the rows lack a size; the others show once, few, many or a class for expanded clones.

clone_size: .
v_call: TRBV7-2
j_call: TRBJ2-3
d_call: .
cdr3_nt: TGTGCCAGCAGCCGACCAAGAGGTTCGGACCCGAGGGTGGATACGCAGTATTTT
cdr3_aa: CASSRPRGSDPRVDTQYF

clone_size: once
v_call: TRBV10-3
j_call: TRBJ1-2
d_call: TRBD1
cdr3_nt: TGTGCCTCTGACGCCGGGACAGATGAGAATGGCTACACCTTC
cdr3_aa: CASDAGTDENGYTF

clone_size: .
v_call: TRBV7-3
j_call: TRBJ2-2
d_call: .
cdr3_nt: TGTGCCAGCAGCTTATTAGGGGCGACCGGGGAGCTGTTTTTT
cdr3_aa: CASSLLGATGELFF

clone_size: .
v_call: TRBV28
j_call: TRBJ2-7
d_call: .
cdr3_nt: TGTGCCAGCAGTTTCGAAAGCGGGCAGTACTTC
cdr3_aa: CASSFESGQYF

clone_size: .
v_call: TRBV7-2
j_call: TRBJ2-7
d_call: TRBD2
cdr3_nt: TGTGCCAGCAGCTTAGCTCCCGGGACTAGCTCCTACGAGCAGTACTTC
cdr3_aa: CASSLAPGTSSYEQYF

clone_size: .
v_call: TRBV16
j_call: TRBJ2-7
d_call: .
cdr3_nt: TGTGCCAGCAGCCAGCACGAGGGGGCTTCAGGGGGGGAGCAGTACTTC
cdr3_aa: CASSQHEGASGGEQYF

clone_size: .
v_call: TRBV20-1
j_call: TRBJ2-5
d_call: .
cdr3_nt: TGCAGTGTTCCGGGGGAGACCCAGTACTTC
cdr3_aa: CSVPGETQYF

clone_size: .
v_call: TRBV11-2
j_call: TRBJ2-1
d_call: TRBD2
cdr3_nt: TGTGCCAGCAGCTTGTCGGGAGGGCCCGCCGAGCAGTTCTTC
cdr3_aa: CASSLSGGPAEQFF

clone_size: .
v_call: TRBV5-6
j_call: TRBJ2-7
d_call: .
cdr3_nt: TGTGCCAGCAGCTTGACAGGGTTCTCCTACGAGCAGTACTTC
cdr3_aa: CASSLTGFSYEQYF

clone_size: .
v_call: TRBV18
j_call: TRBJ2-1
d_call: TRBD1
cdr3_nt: TGTGCCAGCTCACCTCCGGGACAGGGTATTGAGCAGTTCTTC
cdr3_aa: CASSPPGQGIEQFF

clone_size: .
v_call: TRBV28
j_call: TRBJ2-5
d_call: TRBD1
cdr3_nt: TGTGCCAGCAGTTGGGGACAGGGGGCTCGAGAGACCCAGTACTTC
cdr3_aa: CASSWGQGARETQYF

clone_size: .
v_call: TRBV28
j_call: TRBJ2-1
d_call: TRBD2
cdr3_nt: TGTGCCAGCAGTTTAGGGCTGGGAGGGTACAGAGATGAGCAGTTCTTC
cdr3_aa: CASSLGLGGYRDEQFF

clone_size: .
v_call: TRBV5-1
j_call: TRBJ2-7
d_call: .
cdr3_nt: TGCGCCAGCAGCTTATTCGGGGGGCGAGAAAACGAGCAGTACTTC
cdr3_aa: CASSLFGGRENEQYF

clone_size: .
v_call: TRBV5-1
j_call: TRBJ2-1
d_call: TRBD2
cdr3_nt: TGCGCCAGCAGCCGTTCTACCGGGACTAGGGGCCACAATGAGCAGTTCTTC
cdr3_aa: CASSRSTGTRGHNEQFF

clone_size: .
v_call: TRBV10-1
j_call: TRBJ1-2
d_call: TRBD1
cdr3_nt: TGCGCCAGCAGTGAGGACAGGGCCGGTGGCTACACCTTC
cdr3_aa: CASSEDRAGGYTF

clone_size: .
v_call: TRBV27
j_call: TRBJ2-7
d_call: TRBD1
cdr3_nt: TGTGCCAGCAGTTTTGAGGCAGGGGGTACGGGCGAGCAGTACTTC
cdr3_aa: CASSFEAGGTGEQYF

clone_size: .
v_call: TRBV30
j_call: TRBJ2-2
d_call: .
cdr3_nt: TGTGCCTGGAGGCCCCTCGGGAACACCGGGGAGCTGTTTTTT
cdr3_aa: CAWRPLGNTGELFF

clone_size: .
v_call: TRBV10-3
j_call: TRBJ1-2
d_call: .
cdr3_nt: TGTGCCATCAGTGAGTCTCCTTGGGAGCGTGGCTACACCTTC
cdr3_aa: CAISESPWERGYTF